A selection of T cell receptor beta chains follows, all from one sample in a study of cytomegalovirus exposure and HLA in healthy donors. Assay: immunoSEQ multiplex PCR; the TCRdb copy retains only in-frame clones and omits some. This sample carries 150,000 to 200,000 clones, roughly nine tenths of them seen once, and the ten largest clones take roughly 3%. Sample: PBMCs. Receptors were obtained from a man between 18 and 35 years old in good health and CMV-seropositive. CDR3s include the opening cysteine and the closing phenylalanine or tryptophan. D genes are given only for firm matches. Only some rows state a clone size, as once, few, many or a class for expanded clones.

few	TRBV25-1	16	TRBJ1-2	TRBD1	CASRTDRGNKDYGYTF	TGTGCCAGCAGGACAGACAGGGGAAATAAGGACTATGGCTACACCTTC
few	TRBV11-2	16	TRBJ2-7	TRBD1	CASSSGYGTVGYEQYF	TGTGCCAGCAGCTCGGGTTACGGGACAGTCGGCTACGAGCAGTACTTC
NA	TRBV5-1	12	TRBJ2-5	NA	CASSLLRETQYF	TGCGCCAGCAGCTTGCTTCGAGAGACCCAGTACTTC
NA	TRBV10-1	15	TRBJ2-5	TRBD2	CASSLQAGEGETQYF	TGCGCCAGCAGTCTTCAAGCGGGAGAGGGAGAGACCCAGTACTTC
NA	TRBV11-2	15	TRBJ2-7	TRBD1	CASRKGQGVSYEQYF	TGTGCCAGCAGAAAGGGACAGGGGGTTTCCTACGAGCAGTACTTC
once	TRBV18	14	TRBJ1-1	TRBD1	CASSRDRGTTEAFF	TGTGCCAGCTCACGGGACAGGGGGACCACTGAAGCTTTCTTT
NA	TRBV27	14	TRBJ2-1	TRBD2	CASSPRGGGNEQFF	TGTGCCAGCAGTCCCCGCGGCGGGGGAAATGAGCAGTTCTTC
NA	TRBV27	18	TRBJ2-7	TRBD1	CASSIQGPPLLHGYEQYF	TGTGCCAGCAGTATACAGGGGCCACCCCTCCTACACGGTTACGAGCAGTACTTC
NA	TRBV7-9	13	TRBJ2-3	NA	CASSLGSTDTQYF	TGTGCCAGCAGCTTGGGCAGCACAGATACGCAGTATTTT
NA	TRBV23-1	17	TRBJ2-5	NA	CASSQSWGRFWEETQYF	TGCGCCAGCAGTCAATCTTGGGGCAGATTCTGGGAAGAGACCCAGTACTTC
NA	TRBV6-4	15	TRBJ1-2	NA	CASSDDDGGGNGYTF	TGTGCCAGCAGTGACGACGATGGGGGAGGAAATGGCTACACCTTC
NA	TRBV18	14	TRBJ2-7	TRBD1	CASSTNDRADEQYF	TGTGCCAGCTCAACCAACGACAGGGCCGACGAGCAGTACTTC
NA	TRBV18	15	TRBJ1-2	TRBD1	CASSPGTAQNYGYTF	TGTGCCAGCTCACCTGGGACAGCTCAAAACTATGGCTACACCTTC
NA	TRBV5-4	14	TRBJ1-1	TRBD1	CASSLGQGGPEAFF	TGTGCCAGCAGCCTGGGACAGGGGGGCCCTGAAGCTTTCTTT
NA	TRBV4-3	16	TRBJ1-1	NA	CASSQDREGPARGAFF	TGCGCCAGCAGCCAAGATCGGGAAGGACCCGCCCGAGGAGCTTTCTTT
NA	TRBV27	16	TRBJ2-7	TRBD1	CASSLSGQGIGYEQYF	TGTGCCAGCAGTTTGAGTGGACAGGGAATTGGATACGAGCAGTACTTC
few	TRBV6-5	14	TRBJ2-7	TRBD1	CASPSGTDVYEQYF	TGTGCCTCCCCTTCCGGGACAGACGTTTACGAGCAGTACTTC
NA	TRBV7-8	12	TRBJ1-2	NA	CASSLAQSGYTF	TGTGCCAGCAGCTTAGCCCAGTCAGGCTACACCTTC
NA	TRBV9	15	TRBJ2-2	TRBD1	CASRAQDRERGELFF	TGTGCCAGCAGAGCCCAGGACAGGGAAAGGGGGGAGCTGTTTTTT
NA	TRBV29-1	13	TRBJ2-1	TRBD2	CSDGGVAGDSSIF	TGCAGCGACGGGGGGGTAGCGGGAGATTCATCGATCTTC
NA	TRBV19	13	TRBJ2-6	NA	CASANSGANVLTF	TGTGCCAGCGCGAACTCTGGGGCCAACGTCCTGACTTTC
NA	TRBV5-1	17	TRBJ2-1	TRBD2	CASHPGLAGRDYNEQFF	TGCGCCAGCCACCCGGGACTAGCGGGACGGGACTACAATGAGCAGTTCTTC
once	TRBV4-2	15	TRBJ1-4	TRBD1	CASSQPGQVGGKLFF	TGTGCCAGCAGCCAACCGGGACAGGTGGGGGGAAAACTGTTTTTT
NA	TRBV2	13	TRBJ1-1	NA	CASRGEMNTEAFF	TGTGCCAGCAGGGGAGAAATGAACACTGAAGCTTTCTTT
NA	TRBV13	16	TRBJ2-3	TRBD1	CASSSRQGRNTDTQYF	TGTGCCAGCAGCTCCCGACAGGGGAGGAATACAGATACGCAGTATTTT
NA	TRBV19	13	TRBJ2-7	NA	CASAPGLSYEQYF	TGTGCCAGCGCCCCGGGACTGTCCTACGAGCAGTACTTC
NA	TRBV27	20	TRBJ2-1	TRBD2	CASSLSSGLAGENGYNEQFF	TGTGCCAGCAGTTTAAGTAGTGGGCTAGCGGGAGAAAACGGTTACAATGAGCAGTTCTTC
NA	TRBV7-2	15	TRBJ1-3	NA	CASTRQARGGNTIYF	TGTGCCAGCACTCGACAGGCCAGGGGTGGAAACACCATATATTTT
NA	TRBV27	17	TRBJ2-7	TRBD1	CASSFLTTGGSVNEQYF	TGTGCCAGCAGTTTCCTTACTACAGGGGGGAGCGTCAACGAGCAGTACTTC